These 17 T cell receptor beta chains share one sample of origin, sequenced in a study of human T cells and chemical hapten exposure. TCRdb reprocessed the RACE reads with MiXCR, giving one entry per CDR3 protein. The table has 350,000 to 400,000 distinct CDR3 sequences, about 6% seen once. The time point was: patch test 2, 6 weeks after DPC sensitization. Stated treatment: therapeutic diphenylcyclopropenone sensitization with weekly scalp DPC. Here the sequenced sample was whole blood, taken in connection with sensitization to the hapten diphenylcyclopropenone (DPC). Receptors were obtained from a woman younger than 35 with alopecia areata. Some clones in this sample may be carry-over from other donors' samples.

V and J are TRBV9 and TRBJ1-5; 7 bases agree with TRBD1. V dropped 5 bases and J dropped 1; count of bases not matched to a gene: 6. This CDR3 comprises 15 residues. CDR1 SGDLS and CDR2 YYNGEE come from the germline V gene. This CDR3 reads CASRAHRGSNQPQHF. The CDR3 DNA follows: TGTGCCAGCAGGGCGCACAGGGGAAGCAATCAGCCCCAGCATTTT.

V usage is TRBV6-5 and J usage is TRBJ1-5, with 10 bases lining up with TRBD1. J was trimmed by 1 base and V by 5 bases; bases with no gene match: 8. CDR1 is MNHEY and CDR2 is SVGAGI in the germline V gene. The CDR3 covers 17 residues. The CDR3 spells CASSNWGQGSSNQPQHF. The CDR3 DNA follows: TGTGCCAGCAGTAACTGGGGACAGGGGTCGAGCAATCAGCCCCAGCATTTT.

In this sample, this clonotype turned up many times. The chain employs TRBV18 and TRBJ1-1; 10 bases map to TRBD1. Unmatched junction bases numbered 5, after V lost 6 bases and J lost 1 base. CDR3 length equals 15 residues. The germline CDR1 and CDR2 sequences are KGHSH and LQKENI. DNA of the CDR3: TGTGCCAGCTCCCTGACAGGGGGCGCGAACACTGAAGCTTTCTTT. Its protein product is CASSLTGGANTEAFF.

This clonotype appeared many times. The chain combines TRBV10-3 with TRBJ1-2, with a tentative D call TRBD1 (5 bases). CDR3 length: 12 residues. Germline CDR1 is ENHRY and CDR2 is SYGVKD. V lost 2 bases to trimming and J lost 8 bases, with 9 bases between them. For the CDR3, the DNA is TGTGCCATCAGTGAGGGCAGGGTGGGCTACACCTTC. Translated: CAISEGRVGYTF.

At least ten counts were recorded for this clonotype. This chain links TRBV12-3 or TRBV12-4 with TRBJ1-2; D might be TRBD1 (5 bases). V was cut by 5 bases and J by 4 bases, with 8 bases left in between. The CDR3 is 12 amino acids. The CDR3 DNA reads TGTGCCAGCAGTACCGGGGGCTATGGCTACACCTTC. Translation gives CASSTGGYGYTF.

This clonotype was counted many times. The V gene is TRBV27, the J gene TRBJ2-3; D uncertain. V lost 6 bases to trimming and J lost 8 bases, with 18 bases between them. Germline V gene sequence: CDR1 MNHEY, CDR2 SMNVEV (reference sequence). The CDR3 runs 14 residues. CDR3 region: CASRTGTKLGTQYF. The CDR3 coding sequence is TGTGCCAGCAGGACGGGCACCAAACTGGGTACGCAGTATTTT.

The chain joins TRBV12-3 or TRBV12-4 to TRBJ1-1, with D unresolved. Trimming cost V 5 bases and J 4 bases, with 17 bases left between them. The CDR3 sequence is 15 residues long. The CDR3 region is CASSASGRAGTEAFF. DNA for the CDR3: TGTGCCAGCAGTGCCTCCGGCCGGGCGGGCACTGAAGCTTTCTTT.

This clonotype has at least ten counts. The chain employs TRBV28 and TRBJ2-5; D uncertain. Germline CDR1 is MDHEN and CDR2 is SYDVKM. Trimming pared 2 bases from V and 3 bases from J, leaving 13 bases between. The length of the CDR3 is 15 residues. Here the CDR3 reads CASSLSRKNKETQYF. As DNA, the CDR3 is TGTGCCAGCAGTTTAAGCCGGAAGAATAAAGAGACCCAGTACTTC.

The rearrangement joins TRBV28 to TRBJ2-2; 7 bases agree with TRBD1. Germline CDR1 reads MDHEN; CDR2 reads SYDVKM. V was pared by 6 bases and J by 2 bases, with 9 bases of the junction left unmatched. CDR3 length: 16 amino acids. In DNA, the CDR3 is TGTGCCAGCAGCCCTGATAAGGGGGCTAACACCGGGGAGCTGTTTTTT. It codes for CASSPDKGANTGELFF.

A few counts support this clonotype. One end of the junction varies from germline; a read error may be responsible. This sequence joins TRBV6-5 and TRBJ1-1; 8 bases agree with TRBD1. This CDR3 is 14 amino acids long. Germline V gene sequence: CDR1 MNHEY, CDR2 SVGAGI. CDR3 DNA: TGTGCCAGCAGTTACCGGACAGGGAACCCTGAAGCTTTCTTT. Encoded protein: CASSYRTGNPEAFF.

This clonotype was seen only a few times. V usage is TRBV11-3 and J usage is TRBJ1-1; 8 bases align to TRBD1. The germline V gene has CDR1 SGHNT and CDR2 YENEEA. The junction had 4 bases not matched to a gene; V was cut back by 4 bases and J by 6 bases. The CDR3 covers 13 residues. CDR3 region: CASSWTGLSEAFF. In DNA, the CDR3 is TGTGCCAGCAGCTGGACAGGGCTTTCTGAAGCTTTCTTT.

This clonotype was observed at least ten times. The CDR3 sequence is CASSQRTGGNTEAFF. The CDR3 DNA follows: TGTGCCAGCAGCCAAAGGACAGGGGGGAACACTGAAGCTTTCTTT. The chain joins TRBV4-2 to TRBJ1-1; 10 nucleotides agree with TRBD1. Losses at the gene ends were 2 bases for V and 1 base for J; bases not matched to a gene: 1. Germline V gene lookup returns CDR1 LGHNA and CDR2 YNFKEQ. This CDR3 has 15 amino acids.

Ten or more counts support this clonotype. The CDR3 DNA sequence: TGCAGTGCTGGCACAGGATCCAACTATGGCTACACCTTC. Encoded protein: CSAGTGSNYGYTF. The rearrangement joins TRBV20-1 to TRBJ1-2; a weak D match, TRBD1 (5 bases). Trimming removed 5 bases from V and 2 bases from J, with 12 bases in between. CDR1 is DFQATT, CDR2 SNEGSKA, per germline (reference sequence). CDR3 length: 13 residues.

Ten or more counts support this clonotype. The rearrangement uses TRBV11-2 and TRBJ1-1; D gene ambiguous. CDR1 is SGHAT, CDR2 FQNNGV, per germline. CDR3 length equals 17 residues. V lost 1 base and J 3 bases, leaving 18 bases between the germline ends. The CDR3 spells CASSLVPLLPSDTEAFF. Here the CDR3 DNA reads TGTGCCAGCAGCTTAGTCCCGCTGCTCCCTTCGGACACTGAAGCTTTCTTT. Looking up the rest from reference TRBV11-2 and TRBJ1-1 gives the full variable domain: EAGVAQSPRYKIIEKRQSVAFWCNPISGHATLYWYQQILGQGPKLLIQFQNNGVVDDSQLPKDRFSAERLKGVDSTLKIQPAKLEDSAVYLCASSLVPLLPSDTEAFFGQGTRLTVV.

J is TRBJ1-1 and V is TRBV4-1, with D perhaps matching TRBD1 (5 bases). Trimming cost V 9 bases and J 3 bases, with 23 bases left between them. The CDR3 sequence is 16 residues long. The V gene's germline CDR1 is MGHRA and CDR2 YSYEKL. CDR3 DNA sequence: TGCGCCAGTTCGGCCGGACGAAGCCCGGGGGACACTGAAGCTTTCTTT. Its translation: CASSAGRSPGDTEAFF.

This clonotype showed up many times. The J gene is TRBJ2-1, the V gene TRBV6-1; 12 positions match TRBD1. Germline CDR1 MNHNS, CDR2 SASEGT. The CDR3 spans 14 residues. Trimming cost V 5 bases and J 8 bases; bases outside gene matches: 4. DNA of the CDR3: TGTGCCAGCAGTACGGGACAGGGGGCACATGAGCAGTTCTTC. It yields the protein CASSTGQGAHEQFF.

This clonotype was seen ten or more times. The J gene is TRBJ1-1, the V gene TRBV4-1, with a possible D match to TRBD1 (5 bases). CDR3 length: 14 residues. The V gene lost 1 base and the J gene lost 5 bases, with 11 bases spanning the gap. In germline, CDR1 is MGHRA, CDR2 YSYEKL. The CDR3 region is CASSQGKGETEAFF. As DNA, the CDR3 is TGCGCCAGCAGCCAAGGAAAAGGGGAGACTGAAGCTTTCTTT.